This is a list of T cell receptor beta chains from one sample in a study of cytomegalovirus exposure and HLA in healthy donors. This table comes from immunoSEQ multiplex PCR, and its TCRdb copy is limited to in-frame clones, with some not included. The profile shows a few hundred thousand clones, 85% to 90% of them singletons. Sequencing was done on a sample of PBMCs. These receptors were obtained from a woman younger than 30 in good health and CMV-seronegative. The CDR3 runs from the conserved cysteine through the conserved F or W. Fields, in order: clone size, V gene, D gene, J gene, CDR3 DNA, CDR3 protein. D genes are given only for firm matches. Not every row has a clone size; where given, it reads once, few, many or a size class.

NA	TRBV5-4	NA	TRBJ1-1	TGTGCCAGCACCGGTCTACTTAACACTGAAGCTTTCTTT	CASTGLLNTEAFF
few	TRBV30	TRBD2	TRBJ2-1	TGTGCCTGGAGTCCCGGACTAGCGGGATCCTTGGGTGAGCAGTTCTTC	CAWSPGLAGSLGEQFF
NA	TRBV25-1	TRBD1	TRBJ2-3	TGTGCCAGCAGTGCCCAAGGACAGGGGGCCCGCACAGATACGCAGTATTTT	CASSAQGQGARTDTQYF
NA	TRBV2	TRBD2	TRBJ2-2	TGTGCCAGCAGTGAAACTAGCGGGGGGGCCGGGGAGCTGTTTTTT	CASSETSGGAGELFF
NA	TRBV7-7	TRBD2	TRBJ2-3	TGTGCCAGCAGCAAAACTAGCGGGGGGGGTTTAGGGACAGATACGCAGTATTTT	CASSKTSGGGLGTDTQYF
NA	TRBV19	NA	TRBJ1-1	TGTGCCAGTAGTATCAGGGTTACTATGAACACTGAAGCTTTCTTT	CASSIRVTMNTEAFF
NA	TRBV7-2	NA	TRBJ1-1	TGTGCCAGCAGCACCCTGACAGGGAACACTGAAGCTTTCTTT	CASSTLTGNTEAFF
NA	TRBV5-4	NA	TRBJ2-7	TGTGCCAGCAGCTTCCTACGGGGAGCCACCTACGAGCAGTACTTC	CASSFLRGATYEQYF
NA	TRBV7-9	NA	TRBJ1-3	TGTGCCAGCAGCCCGCCGGTCCCGAGCTCTGGAAACACCATATATTTT	CASSPPVPSSGNTIYF
NA	TRBV6-1	NA	TRBJ1-1	TGTGCCAGCAAAAATAGCCTGAACACTGAAGCTTTCTTT	CASKNSLNTEAFF
NA	TRBV18	NA	TRBJ1-5	TGTGCCAGCTCCACAGAGAATCAGCCCCAGCATTTT	CASSTENQPQHF